This T cell receptor beta chain stems from a study of PD-1 blockade in classical Hodgkin lymphoma. Study summary: Patients got intravenous nivolumab 3 mg/kg every 2 weeks.

Libraries were prepared by immunoSEQ multiplex PCR; TCRdb keeps only in-frame clonotypes and omits some of them. Counted here are 11,000 to 15,000 clones, over 70% occurring once; the ten biggest clones make up roughly 24%. Relapse after autologous stem cell transplantation occurred in every patient, and brentuximab vedotin exposure varied. Findings and caveats of the study: The diversity seen at baseline in complete responders resembled that of newly diagnosed patients. Healthy donors were reported to have higher baseline TCR diversity than newly diagnosed patients. When nivolumab was started under 1 year after ASCT, patients were excluded.

For this clone: Its antigen is not known.

This sequence originates from a human donor with classical Hodgkin lymphoma. The sequences come from peripheral blood mononuclear cells (PBMCs), collected before the second cycle of nivolumab.

DNA for the CDR3: TGCGCCAGCAGCTTAGCGGGACTAGCGGGGGGGCTCGTGGAGACCCAGTACTTC. This sequence encodes CASSLAGLAGGLVETQYF. The gene calls are TRBV5-1 and TRBJ2-5, with 16 positions matching TRBD2. The length of the CDR3 is 18 residues. Germline values: CDR1 SGHRS, CDR2 YFSETQ. J was trimmed by 5 bases and V by 2 bases; bases with no gene match: 9.